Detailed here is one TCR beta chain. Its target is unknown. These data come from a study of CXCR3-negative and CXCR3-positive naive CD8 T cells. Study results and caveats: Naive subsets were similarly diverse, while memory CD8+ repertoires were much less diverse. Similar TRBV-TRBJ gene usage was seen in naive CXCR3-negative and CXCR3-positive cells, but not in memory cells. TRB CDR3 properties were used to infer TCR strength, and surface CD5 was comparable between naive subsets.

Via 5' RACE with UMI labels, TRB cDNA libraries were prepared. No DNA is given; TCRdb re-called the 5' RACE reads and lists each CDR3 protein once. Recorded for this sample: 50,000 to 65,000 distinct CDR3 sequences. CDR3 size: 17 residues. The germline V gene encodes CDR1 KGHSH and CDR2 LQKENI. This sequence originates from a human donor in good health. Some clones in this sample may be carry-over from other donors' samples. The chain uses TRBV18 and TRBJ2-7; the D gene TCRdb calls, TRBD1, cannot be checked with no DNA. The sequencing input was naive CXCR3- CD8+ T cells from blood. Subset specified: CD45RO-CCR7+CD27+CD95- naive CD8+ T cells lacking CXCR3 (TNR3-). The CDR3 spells CASSPLSGTGNSYEQYF.